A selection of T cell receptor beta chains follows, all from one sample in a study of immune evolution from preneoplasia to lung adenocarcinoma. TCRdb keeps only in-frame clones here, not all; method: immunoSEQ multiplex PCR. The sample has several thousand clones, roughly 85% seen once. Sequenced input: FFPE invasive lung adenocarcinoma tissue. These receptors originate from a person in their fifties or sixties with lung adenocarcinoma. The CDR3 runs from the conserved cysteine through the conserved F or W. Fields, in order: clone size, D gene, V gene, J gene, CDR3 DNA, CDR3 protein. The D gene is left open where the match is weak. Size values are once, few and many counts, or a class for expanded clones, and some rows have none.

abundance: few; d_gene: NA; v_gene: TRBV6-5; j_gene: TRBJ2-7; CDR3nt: TGTGCCAGCAGTTCTCTCGGAGAGCAGTACTTC; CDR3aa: CASSSLGEQYF
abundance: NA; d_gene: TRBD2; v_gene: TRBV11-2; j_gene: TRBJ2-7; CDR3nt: TGTGCCAGCAGCTTCCTAGCGGATATCTCCTACGAGCAGTACTTC; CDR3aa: CASSFLADISYEQYF
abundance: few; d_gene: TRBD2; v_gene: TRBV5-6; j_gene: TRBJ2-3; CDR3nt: TGTGCCAGCAGCGACTTAGCGGGACACACAGATACGCAGTATTTT; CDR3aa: CASSDLAGHTDTQYF
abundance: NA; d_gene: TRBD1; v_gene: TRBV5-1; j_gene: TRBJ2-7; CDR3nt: TGCGCCAGCAGCTTGGGCGGGACAGGACTCTACGAGCAGTACTTC; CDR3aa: CASSLGGTGLYEQYF
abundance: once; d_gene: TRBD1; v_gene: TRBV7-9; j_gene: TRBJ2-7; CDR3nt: TGTGCCAGCAGCGAAGAGGGACAGGGGGCCTACGAGCAGTACTTC; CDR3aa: CASSEEGQGAYEQYF
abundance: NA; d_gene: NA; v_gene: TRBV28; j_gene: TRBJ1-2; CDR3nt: TGTGCCAGCAGTCTCCTTGGAACGGACTATGGCTACACCTTC; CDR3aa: CASSLLGTDYGYTF
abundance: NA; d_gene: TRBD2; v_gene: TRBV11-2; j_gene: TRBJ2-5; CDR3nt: TGTGCCAGCAGCTACACTAGCGGGGGGTCGGAGACCCAGTACTTC; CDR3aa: CASSYTSGGSETQYF
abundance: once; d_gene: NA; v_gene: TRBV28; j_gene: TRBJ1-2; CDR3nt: TGTGCCAGCAGTTGGGGAGGACAGACCTACTATGGCTACACCTTC; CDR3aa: CASSWGGQTYYGYTF
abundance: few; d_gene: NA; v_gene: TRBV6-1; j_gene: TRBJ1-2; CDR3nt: TGTGCCAGCAGGGAGGATGGCTACACCTTC; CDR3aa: CASREDGYTF
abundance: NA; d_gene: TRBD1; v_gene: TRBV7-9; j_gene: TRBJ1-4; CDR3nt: TGTGCCAGCAGCTTGAGGACAGGGGGAGAAGAAAAACTGTTTTTT; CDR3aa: CASSLRTGGEEKLFF
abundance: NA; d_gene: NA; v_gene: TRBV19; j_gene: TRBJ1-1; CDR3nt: TGTGCCAGTAGTGCAGGGAAGAGAAACACTGAAGCTTTCTTT; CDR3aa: CASSAGKRNTEAFF
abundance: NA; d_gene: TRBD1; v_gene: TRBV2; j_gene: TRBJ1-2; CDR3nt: TGTGCCAGCAATCCTGCCGTCGGACAGGGGCGAAGCGGGTATGGCTACACCTTC; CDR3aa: CASNPAVGQGRSGYGYTF
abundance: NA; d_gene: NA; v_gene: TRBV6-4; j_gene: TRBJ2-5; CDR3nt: TGTGCCAGCAGCGGGCAGACAGGACTCCAAGAGACCCAGTACTTC; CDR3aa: CASSGQTGLQETQYF
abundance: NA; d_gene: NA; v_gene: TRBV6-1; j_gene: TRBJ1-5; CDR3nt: TGTGCCAGCAGTGAAGCAGGGGGCAATCAGCCCCAGCATTTT; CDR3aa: CASSEAGGNQPQHF
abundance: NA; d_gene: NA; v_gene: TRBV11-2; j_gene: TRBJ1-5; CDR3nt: TGTGCCAGCAGCTTAACCGGGGGAAGCAATCAGCCCCAGCATTTT; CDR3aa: CASSLTGGSNQPQHF
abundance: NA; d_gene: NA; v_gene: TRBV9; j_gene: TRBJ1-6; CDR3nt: TGTGCCAGCAGCGTAGCCCCTCTAAACAGGGTCGATAATTCACCCCTCCACTTT; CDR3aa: CASSVAPLNRVDNSPLHF
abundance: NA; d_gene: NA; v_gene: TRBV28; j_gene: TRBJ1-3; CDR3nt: TGTGCCAGCAGTTTCGGGTCTGGAAACACCATATATTTT; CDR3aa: CASSFGSGNTIYF
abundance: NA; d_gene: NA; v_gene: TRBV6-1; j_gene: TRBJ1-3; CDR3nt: TGTGCCACAAGCCCGGGGTACGGAAACACCATATATTTT; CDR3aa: CATSPGYGNTIYF
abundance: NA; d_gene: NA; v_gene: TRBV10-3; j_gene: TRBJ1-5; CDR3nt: TGTGCCATCAGGGCGGATAGCAATCAGCCCCAGCATTTT; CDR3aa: CAIRADSNQPQHF
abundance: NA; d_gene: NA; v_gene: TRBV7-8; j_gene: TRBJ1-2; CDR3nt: TGTGCCAGCAGCCAGTCGCAACGAAGTGGCTACACCTTC; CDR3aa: CASSQSQRSGYTF